The sequence of this T cell receptor beta chain was determined in a study of PD-1 blockade in classical Hodgkin lymphoma. Study-wide results and caveats: The study found complete responders had baseline diversity similar to newly diagnosed patients. Relative to healthy donors, newly diagnosed patients reportedly had lower baseline TCR diversity, which was reported as lower still in relapsed/refractory patients.

On this clone itself: Its specificity is not known.

Assay used: immunoSEQ multiplex PCR; TCRdb lists only in-frame clones, some missing. The sample lists over 75,000 clones, about nine tenths seen once, with 2.5% to 3.5% in the top ten. Time point reported: cycle 4 day 1 (C4D1), after 5 to 7 weeks of nivolumab. Relapse after autologous stem cell transplantation occurred in every patient, and brentuximab vedotin exposure varied. Relapsed/refractory classical Hodgkin lymphoma patients had complete, partial or progressive responses. CDR3 length: 15 amino acids. CDR1 and CDR2 (germline): ENHRY, SYGVKD. Trimming left V 0 bases short and J 5 bases short, with 11 bases between.

The chain uses TRBV10-3 and TRBJ1-5; D gene uncertain. The TCR sequence derives from a human donor with classical Hodgkin lymphoma. The sequencing here drew on peripheral blood mononuclear cells (PBMCs), taken before the fourth cycle of nivolumab. CDR3: CAISESGRNDQPQHF. CDR3 bases: TGTGCCATCAGTGAGTCCGGCAGGAACGATCAGCCCCAGCATTTT.